These 18 T cell receptor beta chains came from one sample sequenced in a study of blood T cell repertoires in COVID-19. Repertoires were generated with immunoSEQ multiplex PCR, while TCRdb's copy carries only in-frame clones and drops some. The profile shows some 200,000 clones, 80% to 85% of them singletons. The material sequenced was peripheral blood. The receptors shown here come from a woman aged 40 to 55 with acute or convalescent COVID-19.

This clone was seen only once. The chain links TRBV12-3 or TRBV12-4 to TRBJ1-3, with no clear D. The ends were cut back, 5 bases at V and 7 bases at J, with 12 bases in the middle. The CDR3 totals 13 residues. CDR3 DNA sequence: TGTGCCAGCAGTCCCCGGGGTAGGAACACCATATATTTT. Its protein is CASSPRGRNTIYF.

The DNA for the CDR3 is TGTGCCAGCAGTGAACAGGGACATAATTCAGATACGCAGTATTTT. Its protein product is CASSEQGHNSDTQYF. The V call is TRBV25-1, the J call TRBJ2-3; weak D call: TRBD1 (6 bases). This CDR3 spans 15 amino acids. Germline loops: CDR1 MGHDK, CDR2 SYGVNS. Trimming left V 2 bases short and J 4 bases short, with 13 bases between.

The chain uses TRBV7-9 and TRBJ2-1, with D unresolved. CDR1 and CDR2 from the germline V gene are SEHNR and FQNEAQ (reference sequence). Trimming removed 4 bases at V and 8 bases at J, with 9 bases between. This CDR3 is built from 12 residues. DNA for the CDR3: TGTGCCAGCAGCTCCCCTTCGGATGAGCAGTTCTTC. Its protein is CASSSPSDEQFF. The whole variable domain, filled in from reference TRBV7-9 and TRBJ2-1, reads DTGVSQNPRHKITKRGQNVTFRCDPISEHNRLYWYRQTLGQGPEFLTYFQNEAQLEKSRLLSDRFSAERPKGSFSTLEIQRTEQGDSAMYLCASSSPSDEQFFGPGTRLTVL.

This chain connects TRBV27 to TRBJ2-3, with 13 nucleotides matching TRBD2. Trimming at V came to 3 bases and at J to 7 bases, leaving 7 bases not matched to a gene. CDR1 MNHEY and CDR2 SMNVEV come from the germline V gene (reference sequence). The CDR3 has 16 amino acids. The CDR3 loop reads CASSFRLAGGPYTQYF. The CDR3 nucleotides are TGTGCCAGCAGTTTCCGACTAGCGGGGGGACCCTATACGCAGTATTTT.

The gene calls are TRBV10-1 and TRBJ1-6; D is unresolved. From germline, CDR1 is WNHNN and CDR2 SYGVQD (reference sequence). The CDR3 is 18 residues long. Trimming removed 4 bases at V and 0 bases at J, with 16 bases between. CDR3 in DNA: TGCGCCAGCAGTGCTACCTACTCTCGGGGCTCCTATAATTCACCCCTCCACTTT. Its translation: CASSATYSRGSYNSPLHF.

The chain joins TRBV5-4 to TRBJ1-1; D gene uncertain. The CDR3 covers 13 residues. CDR1 SGHNT and CDR2 YYREEE come from the germline V gene (reference sequence). V was clipped by 4 bases and J by 0 bases, with 7 bases between them. Here the CDR3 reads CASSQTLNTEAFF. The CDR3 DNA is TGTGCCAGCAGCCAGACTCTGAACACTGAAGCTTTCTTT.

This sequence joins TRBV28 and TRBJ2-5; D is possibly TRBD2 (6 bases). CDR3 length: 16 residues. Germline V lookup: CDR1 MDHEN, CDR2 SYDVKM. V was clipped by 2 bases and J by 4 bases, with 17 bases between them. The CDR3 spells CASSLGDSRVGETQYF. The DNA for the CDR3 is TGTGCCAGCAGTTTAGGGGACTCCAGGGTCGGAGAGACCCAGTACTTC.

This CDR3 is CASSYSQVTDTQYF. The CDR3 coding sequence is TGTGCCAGCAGTTACTCGCAGGTGACAGATACGCAGTATTTT. V usage is TRBV6-5 and J usage is TRBJ2-3; D not certain. The germline V and J ends were trimmed by 0 bases and 3 bases, with 7 bases remaining between them. CDR3 length: 14 amino acids. Germline V gene data show CDR1 as MNHEY and CDR2 as SVGAGI.

The chain carries TRBV28 and TRBJ2-7; tentative D call: TRBD1 (6 bases). CDR1 and CDR2 from the germline V gene are MDHEN and SYDVKM. The CDR3 extends over 14 amino acids. V lost 6 bases to trimming and J lost 1 base, with 13 bases between them. CDR3 sequence: CASSPFGTSYEQYF. The CDR3 DNA is TGTGCCAGCAGCCCCTTCGGGACATCCTACGAGCAGTACTTC.

The chain is built from TRBV4-1 and TRBJ2-7, with D possibly being TRBD1 (6 bases). Germline loops: CDR1 MGHRA, CDR2 YSYEKL. V lost 4 bases and J lost 2, with 15 bases in between. The CDR3 is 15 amino acids. The CDR3 DNA is TGCGCCAGCAGCCGCACCAGGGGCAGCACCTACGAGCAGTACTTC. It codes for CASSRTRGSTYEQYF.

This CDR3 reads CAWSLGMNTEAFF. The CDR3 region has the DNA TGTGCCTGGAGTCTCGGGATGAACACTGAAGCTTTCTTT. The chain links TRBV30 to TRBJ1-1; D not certain. This CDR3 has 13 amino acids. Germline lookup yields CDR1 GTSNPN and CDR2 SVGIG (reference sequence). V lost 2 bases and J lost 0, with 7 bases in between. Full variable domain (rest looked up from reference TRBV30 and TRBJ1-1): SQTIHQWPATLVQPVGSPLSLECTVEGTSNPNLYWYRQAAGRGLQLLFYSVGIGQISSEVPQNLSASRPQDRQFILSSKKLLLSDSGFYLCAWSLGMNTEAFFGQGTRLTVV.

The chain has TRBV5-1 and TRBJ1-6; 7 bases agree with TRBD1. In germline, CDR1 is SGHRS, CDR2 YFSETQ. The CDR3 runs to 18 residues. Unmatched junction bases numbered 11, after V lost 5 bases and J lost 0 bases. CDR3 region: CASRRPGQRSSYNSPLHF. The CDR3 DNA sequence: TGCGCCAGCAGGCGTCCGGGACAGAGAAGCTCCTATAATTCACCCCTCCACTTT.

The chain recombines TRBV14 with TRBJ2-1, with TRBD1 matching over 9 bases. This CDR3 region has 17 residues. V shed 4 bases, J shed 8 bases, and the junction held 15 bases outside the gene matches. From germline, CDR1 is SGHDN and CDR2 FVKESK. The CDR3 DNA reads TGTGCCAGCAGCCCTACAGGGGGCTGGAGTAGAACTTATGAGCAGTTCTTC. Protein sequence: CASSPTGGWSRTYEQFF.

The V gene is TRBV11-2, the J gene TRBJ2-1; no reliable D call. This CDR3 contains 12 residues. Germline V gene sequence: CDR1 SGHAT, CDR2 FQNNGV. The V and J ends lost 2 bases and 9 bases respectively, with 8 bases between them. The CDR3 sequence: CASSLSITEQFF. Here the CDR3 DNA reads TGTGCCAGCAGCTTATCTATAACTGAGCAGTTCTTC.

This clone was seen a handful of times. The CDR3 spells CASGASPLAHEQYF. In DNA form, the CDR3 reads TGTGCCAGCGGGGCCTCCCCACTAGCCCACGAGCAGTACTTC. The chain couples TRBV5-4 to TRBJ2-7; a weak D match, TRBD2 (6 bases). Germline V gives CDR1 SGHNT, CDR2 YYREEE (reference sequence). The CDR3 contains 14 residues. Trimming removed 7 bases at V and 5 bases at J, with 19 bases between.

This rearrangement joins TRBV28 to TRBJ2-3, with a possible D match to TRBD1 (5 bases). The germline V and J ends were trimmed by 5 bases and 2 bases, with 17 bases remaining between them. The CDR3 loop spans 16 amino acids. CDR1 MDHEN and CDR2 SYDVKM come from the germline V gene. The DNA of the CDR3 is TGTGCCAGCAGTCCCCCTACCCAGGGTAACACAGATACGCAGTATTTT. The encoded protein is CASSPPTQGNTDTQYF.

The CDR3 loop reads CASWGRADNEQFF. CDR3 sequence (DNA): TGTGCCAGCTGGGGGAGGGCCGATAATGAGCAGTTCTTC. The chain combines TRBV3-1 (or the pseudogene TRBV3-2) with TRBJ2-1; 7 nucleotides match TRBD2. Trimming took 8 bases from V and 7 from J; bases not matched to a gene: 8. The CDR3 contains 13 residues. Germline V CDR1 and CDR2: LGHDT, YNNKEL (reference sequence).

The gene calls are TRBV19 and TRBJ1-4, with 7 nucleotides matching TRBD1. Germline CDR1 is LNHDA and CDR2 is SQIVND (reference sequence). This CDR3 is 13 amino acids long. J gave up 4 bases and V 7 bases, and 3 bases lay outside the gene matches. The CDR3 protein is CASKGAINEKLFF. CDR3 nucleotide sequence: TGTGCCAGTAAGGGGGCCATTAATGAAAAACTGTTTTTT.